This T cell receptor beta chain comes out of a study of blood T cell repertoires in COVID-19. The overall study: The cDNA or gDNA used as material had been derived from T cells, B-cell-depleted T cells, or PBMCs.

The method was immunoSEQ multiplex PCR; TCRdb's version includes in-frame clones alone and lacks a portion of them. The data show fewer than 200,000 clones, roughly four fifths seen once. Germline CDR1 and CDR2: MDHEN and SYDVKM. The CDR3 contains 15 residues. V shed 5 bases and J shed 3 bases, with 16 bases lying between them. The TCR was taken from a woman aged 65 to 85 with COVID-19, enrolled during active disease. The sequenced sample consisted of peripheral blood. The chain couples TRBV28 to TRBJ2-5, with D tentatively TRBD2 (7 bases). The CDR3 sequence is CASSLIRGGEETQYF. CDR3 nucleotides: TGTGCCAGCAGTCTTATCCGAGGGGGGGAAGAGACCCAGTACTTC.